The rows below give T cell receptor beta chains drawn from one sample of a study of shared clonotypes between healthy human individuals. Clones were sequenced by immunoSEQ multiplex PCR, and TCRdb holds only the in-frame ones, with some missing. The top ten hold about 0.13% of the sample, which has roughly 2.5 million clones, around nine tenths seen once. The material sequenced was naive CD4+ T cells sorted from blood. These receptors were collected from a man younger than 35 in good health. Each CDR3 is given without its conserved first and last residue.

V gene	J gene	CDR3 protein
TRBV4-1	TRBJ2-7	ASSQGGGGQSYEQY
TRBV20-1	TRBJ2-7	SASVGYEQY
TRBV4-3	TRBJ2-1	ASSLGTSGLYNEQF
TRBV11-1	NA	ASSGLSYEQY
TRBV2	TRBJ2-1	ASREYTEQF
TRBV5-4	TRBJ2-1	ASSSGTSGAYNEQF
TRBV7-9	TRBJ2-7	ASSTLRVAGSYEQY
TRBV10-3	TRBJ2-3	AIRSRAGDPDTQY
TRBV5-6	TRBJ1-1	ASSYRDRGLGTEAF
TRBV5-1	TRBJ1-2	ASSLEGRTNYGYT
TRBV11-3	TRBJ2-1	ASSLGFGAVNEQF
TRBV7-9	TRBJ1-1	ASSLQVLGGEAF
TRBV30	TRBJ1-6	AWKQGGIWGNSPLH
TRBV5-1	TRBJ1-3	ASRAAVQGNTIY
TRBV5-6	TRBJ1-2	ASSLGTGGSYGYT
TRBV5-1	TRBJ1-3	ASSGQGRGTSGNTIY
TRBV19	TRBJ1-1	ASSIDVGRRESMNTEAF
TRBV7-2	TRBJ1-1	ASSLVVQASNGAF
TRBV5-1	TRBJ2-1	ASSLRTGGYNEQF
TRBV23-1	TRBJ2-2	ASSQSRGPGELF
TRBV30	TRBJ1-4	AWTRQNNEKLF
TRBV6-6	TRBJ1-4	ASSYSVGVGEKLF
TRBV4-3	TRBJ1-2	ASTPKLSGLRGYT
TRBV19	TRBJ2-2	ASSTHAGGTGELF
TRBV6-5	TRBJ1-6	ASSAGTKNSPLH
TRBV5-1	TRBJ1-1	ASSGRVNTEAF
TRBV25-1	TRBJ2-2	ASSDRGTGQSAGELF
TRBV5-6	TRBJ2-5	ASSFGTVETQY
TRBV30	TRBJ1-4	AWSVLGESTNEKLF
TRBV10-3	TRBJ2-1	AISESWRENNEQF
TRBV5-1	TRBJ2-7	AEGAYEQY
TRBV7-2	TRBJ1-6	ASSLAFPNSPLH
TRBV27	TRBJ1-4	ASSFRTGRGEKLF
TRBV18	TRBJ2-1	ASSPETGTYNEQF
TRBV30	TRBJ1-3	AWVVEAGSGNTIY
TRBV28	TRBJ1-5	ASSFTGSNQPQH
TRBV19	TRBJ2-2	ASRKPGQLNTGELF
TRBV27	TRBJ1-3	ASSSPFLDSGNTIY
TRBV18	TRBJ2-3	ASSPEVPTRDTQY
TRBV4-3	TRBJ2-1	ASSPGRGGEQF
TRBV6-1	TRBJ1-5	ASSELLSSNQPQH
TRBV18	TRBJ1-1	ASSSLGTEAF
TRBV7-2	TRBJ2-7	ASSPRRGEFYEQY
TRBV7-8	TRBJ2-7	ASSLGQKSEQY
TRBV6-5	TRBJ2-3	ASSYSTGGPDTQY
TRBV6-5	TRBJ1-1	AAGREGRTEAF
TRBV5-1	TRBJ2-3	ASSLTGSSTDTQY
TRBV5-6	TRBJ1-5	ASSLGANQPQH
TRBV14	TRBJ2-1	ASSQEGGYYNEQF
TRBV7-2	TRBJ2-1	ASSLGTSEYNEQF
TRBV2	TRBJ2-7	ASSELRAYEQY
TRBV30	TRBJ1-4	AWKGDNNEKLF
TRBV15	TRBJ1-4	ATSSWTVSTNEKLF
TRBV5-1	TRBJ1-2	ASSRTGRSLYGYT
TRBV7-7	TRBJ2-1	ASSLRGRASVDEQF
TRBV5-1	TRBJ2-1	ASSLERSAYNEQF
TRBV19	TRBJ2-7	ASRKTLSYEQY
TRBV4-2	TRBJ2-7	ASSPDRSSYEQY